A selection of T cell receptor beta chains follows, all from one sample in a study of CD8+CD57+ T cells in acquired aplastic anemia. TCRdb re-called the reads through MiXCR, storing one row per CDR3 protein. The table lists approximately 170,000 distinct CDR3 sequences, around 60% of them singletons. Material for sequencing was sorted CD4+, CD8+, or CD8+CD57+ T cells (not recorded which) from PBMCs. The source is a human donor in good health. The CDR3 runs from the conserved cysteine through the conserved F or W.

cdr3_length	j_call	v_call	cdr3_aa
15	TRBJ2-1	TRBV29-1	CSGQGTVLTYNEQFF
16	TRBJ2-1	TRBV19	CASSIVPGGSYNEQFF
14	TRBJ2-7	TRBV11-2	CASRSASGSYEQYF
14	TRBJ2-1	TRBV29-1	CSVGGLLPYNEQFF
13	TRBJ1-5	TRBV19	CASSMAVHQPQHF
14	TRBJ1-1	TRBV29-1	CSVGMLGWNTEAFF
11	TRBJ1-2	TRBV3-1	CASSMGGGYTF
13	TRBJ2-1	TRBV14	CASSQGNRNEQFF
15	TRBJ2-5	TRBV9	CASSVGSVVQETQYF
15	TRBJ2-2	TRBV10-3	CAISRLADNTGELFF
14	TRBJ1-1	TRBV29-1	CSVEAGPRRTEAFF
17	TRBJ2-2	TRBV7-9	CASSFPGLPPNTGELFF
14	TRBJ2-7	TRBV15	CATSRDLQGHEQYF
13	TRBJ2-5	TRBV19	CASSGRNQETQYF
12	TRBJ2-7	TRBV7-2	CASSWPDYEQYF
19	TRBJ1-6	TRBV7-3	CASSPGGTYFTENNSPLHF
13	TRBJ2-3	TRBV11-2	CASSLDGGATQYF
15	TRBJ2-6	TRBV25-1	CASSEWGTGANVLTF
12	TRBJ2-1	TRBV10-3	CAISEGYNEQFF
13	TRBJ1-6	TRBV5-1	CASSRTYNSPLHF
15	TRBJ2-2	TRBV7-2	CASSWASARTGELFF
12	TRBJ2-5	TRBV7-9	CASSPRGETQYF
13	TRBJ2-7	TRBV19	CASSGPMSYEQYF
16	TRBJ2-5	TRBV15	CATSSALGQVFGTQYF
16	TRBJ2-3	TRBV5-1	CASSLQAGGSTDTQYF
14	TRBJ2-7	TRBV5-5	CASSLWGTSYEQYF
18	TRBJ2-6	TRBV7-9	CASSVTRTDYSGANVLTF
8	TRBJ2-7	TRBV9	CASSVNTF
16	TRBJ2-7	TRBV2	CASQGRGSVLSYEQYF
14	TRBJ1-6	TRBV19	CASSGGPAASPLHF
17	TRBJ2-3	TRBV4-3	CASSQESGLALTDTQYF
13	TRBJ2-7	TRBV29-1	CSVGGTSGDEQYF
14	TRBJ1-1	TRBV6-6	CASSEQGRGTEAFF
14	TRBJ1-2	TRBV7-9	CASSLGQGNYGYTF
13	TRBJ1-2	TRBV7-8	CASSLGQADGYTF
15	TRBJ1-2	TRBV2	CASSRNSRFNYGYTF
15	TRBJ2-7	TRBV12-3/TRBV12-4	CASSPKGGRSYEQYF
11	TRBJ2-1	TRBV29-1	CSVEGDDEQFF
12	TRBJ2-1	TRBV24-1	CATSDLAGGQFF
12	TRBJ1-1	TRBV7-9	CASSLRWTEAFF
14	TRBJ2-5	TRBV7-2	CASSLAVGEGTQYF